The 9 T cell receptor beta chains presented below share a single source sample, sequenced in a study of beta chain features in type 1 diabetes (dated by TCRdb to about 2018). General study outcomes and caveats: In all four CD4+ subsets, TCRB CDR3 length was moderately but significantly shorter in type 1 diabetes patients.

What these receptors recognize is not known. The method was the immunoSEQ multiplex PCR assay. The High Capacity cDNA Reverse Transcription Kit was used to reverse transcribe all of the isolated RNA, meaning that expressed TCRB transcripts were what got sequenced. TCRdb mirrors the immuneACCESS table, restricted to in-frame sequences. Some clones are absent from its copies; in checked studies, under half trace to an unresolved V gene, and the reason for the others is unknown. The sample table holds hundreds of thousands of clones, of which 13% were seen once. Of the sample, about 0.02% falls within the top ten clones. The sequenced sample was naive CD4+ T cells from blood. The cell subset or site label, as the study defines it: true naive CD4+ T cells. These receptors all stem from a young man with type 1 diabetes.

CDR3 loop: CASSYGQGSLETQYF. The CDR3 bases are TGTGCCAGCAGTTACGGACAGGGATCCTTAGAGACCCAGTACTTC. The chain links TRBV6-5 to TRBJ2-5; 8 bases map to TRBD1. The junction had 6 bases not matched to a gene; V was cut back by 2 bases and J by 4 bases. The CDR3 contains 15 residues. Germline values: CDR1 MNHEY, CDR2 SVGAGI.

In its sample, this clone was seen a few times. The J gene is TRBJ2-2, the V gene TRBV29-1; no clear D gene. V was shortened by 4 bases and J by 5 bases, with 8 bases between the two germline ends. The CDR3 consists of 12 residues. Germline V CDR1 and CDR2: SQVTM, ANQGSEA. The CDR3 sequence: CSVGFQTGELFF. CDR3 nucleotide sequence: TGCAGCGTTGGTTTTCAGACCGGGGAGCTGTTTTTT.

This clone was picked up a small number of times. V gene TRBV28 combines with J gene TRBJ2-7; 7 bases line up with TRBD2. Germline trimming cut 8 bases from V and 3 bases from J; bases unmatched to any gene: 10. This CDR3 has 14 amino acids. The germline CDR1 and CDR2 sequences are MDHEN and SYDVKM. The CDR3 nucleotides are TGTGCCAGCGAGGGACGGGGGGTAGGCTACGAGCAGTACTTC. It specifies CASEGRGVGYEQYF.

This rearrangement joins TRBV10-3 to TRBJ1-2; no firm D call. CDR1 is ENHRY and CDR2 is SYGVKD in the germline V gene. CDR3 length equals 12 residues. The V end lost 0 bases, the J end lost 7 bases, and 6 bases lay between the germline ends. CDR3 DNA: TGTGCCATCAGTGAGTCGGTTATTGGCTACACCTTC. This translates into CAISESVIGYTF.

The chain is built from TRBV30 and TRBJ2-3; a weak D match, TRBD2 (5 bases). Trimming shortened V by 1 base and J by 5 bases, and 13 bases separated the two germline ends. Germline V CDR1 and CDR2: GTSNPN, SVGIG (reference sequence). The CDR3 length is 14 residues. CDR3 in amino acids: CAWSDGINEDTQYF. For the CDR3, the DNA is TGTGCCTGGAGTGACGGGATAAACGAAGATACGCAGTATTTT.

The V call is TRBV15, the J call TRBJ1-1; TRBD1 matches 7 bases. The CDR3 is 12 residues long. CDR1 is LNHNV and CDR2 is YYDKDF in the germline V gene (reference sequence). V lost 9 bases to trimming and J lost 4 bases; unmatched junction nucleotides: 5. In DNA, the CDR3 is TGTGCCACTGGAGGGGACAGCACTGAAGCTTTCTTT. This translates into CATGGDSTEAFF.

This clone was recorded once. V gene TRBV5-1 combines with J gene TRBJ1-2; 10 bases line up with TRBD1. The germline CDR1 and CDR2 sequences are SGHRS and YFSETQ. Trimming at V came to 4 bases and at J to 9 bases, leaving 6 bases not matched to a gene. This CDR3 spans 13 amino acids. The CDR3 sequence is CASSADRGQSYTF. In DNA, the CDR3 is TGCGCCAGCAGCGCAGACAGGGGGCAGAGCTACACCTTC.

This clone was counted only a few times. The V call is TRBV7-8, the J call TRBJ1-2, with a weak D call TRBD1 (6 bases). The CDR3 runs 13 residues. CDR1 and CDR2 (germline): SGHVS, FQNEAQ. V lost 7 bases, J lost 2 bases, and 11 bases lay in between. This CDR3 reads CASTRTENYGYTF. CDR3 DNA sequence: TGTGCCAGCACCAGGACAGAGAACTATGGCTACACCTTC.

This clone was recorded a few times. This chain connects TRBV10-3 to TRBJ1-5; D is perhaps TRBD1 (6 bases). Deletions cut 3 bases from V and 2 bases from J, with 11 bases between. The CDR3 is made up of 15 amino acids. Looked up from germline, CDR1 is ENHRY and CDR2 is SYGVKD. The CDR3 coding sequence is TGTGCCATCAGTGATGAGGGGGGGGGCAATCAGCCCCAGCATTTT. As protein: CAISDEGGGNQPQHF.